The 28 T cell receptor beta chains reported below all come from one sample, sequenced in a study of cytomegalovirus exposure and HLA in healthy donors. Amplification used 60 Vbeta primers and 13 Jbeta primers. Sequencing was performed with immunoSEQ multiplex PCR; in TCRdb, only in-frame clones are kept and a portion is missing. In total, the table holds fewer than 200,000 clones. The specimen sequenced was PBMCs. The receptors were sampled from a woman in her sixties in good health and CMV-seronegative.

The chain couples TRBV15 to TRBJ2-7; D possibly corresponds to TRBD1 (6 bases). Trimming pared 0 bases from V and 2 bases from J, leaving 11 bases between. The germline V gene has CDR1 LNHNV and CDR2 YYDKDF (reference sequence). The CDR3 has 15 amino acids. CDR3 in DNA: TGTGCCACCAGCAGAGATATCGGACAGACCTACGAGCAGTACTTC. Protein product: CATSRDIGQTYEQYF.

This chain joins TRBV29-1 and TRBJ2-3, with 13 bases aligning to TRBD2. The germline CDR1 and CDR2 sequences are SQVTM and ANQGSEA. The length of the CDR3 is 16 residues. V lost 7 bases, J lost 3 bases, and 10 bases stayed unmatched. The DNA of the CDR3 is TGCAGCGCAGTTGGGGGGGGACTAGCGGGGACAGATACGCAGTATTTT. Protein: CSAVGGGLAGTDTQYF.

The chain carries TRBV10-3 and TRBJ2-7; D unclear. Trimming pared 0 bases from V and 2 bases from J, leaving 8 bases between. The CDR3 contains 14 residues. CDR1 ENHRY and CDR2 SYGVKD come from the germline V gene. The CDR3 sequence: CAISESTEAYEQYF. CDR3 coding DNA: TGTGCCATCAGTGAGTCCACAGAAGCCTACGAGCAGTACTTC.

The rearrangement joins TRBV19 to TRBJ1-2; 12 nucleotides align to TRBD1. The CDR3 spans 16 residues. Trimming at V came to 0 bases and at J to 8 bases, leaving 7 bases not matched to a gene. Germline assignment: CDR1 LNHDA and CDR2 SQIVND (reference sequence). The DNA of the CDR3 is TGTGCCAGTAGTATAGACCCTTGGGACAGGGGGCGAGGCTACACCTTC. It translates to CASSIDPWDRGRGYTF.

This chain uses TRBV5-1 with TRBJ2-1; TRBD2 might be the D (7 bases). This CDR3 contains 15 residues. Germline CDR1 and CDR2: SGHRS and YFSETQ. The V and J ends lost 3 bases and 4 bases respectively, with 14 bases between them. The CDR3 spells CASSSGGQPYNEQFF. Here the CDR3 DNA reads TGCGCCAGCAGCTCGGGGGGACAACCTTACAATGAGCAGTTCTTC.

The rearrangement links TRBV5-1 to TRBJ1-2; D remains ambiguous. The CDR3 length is 18 residues. Deletions cut 0 bases from V and 0 bases from J, with 18 bases between. Looked up from germline, CDR1 is SGHRS and CDR2 is YFSETQ. CDR3 bases: TGCGCCAGCAGCTTGGCCGGGGTAGATTATAGAGCTAACTATGGCTACACCTTC. Protein product: CASSLAGVDYRANYGYTF.

The rearrangement joins TRBV7-3 to TRBJ1-1; D not certain. The CDR3 length is 12 residues. Between the trimmed V and J ends, which lost 5 bases and 0 bases, there was a span of 4 bases. The V gene's germline CDR1 is SGHTA and CDR2 FQGTGA. CDR3 sequence reads: CASSQMNTEAFF. The CDR3, as DNA: TGTGCCAGCAGCCAGATGAACACTGAAGCTTTCTTT.

The J gene is TRBJ1-5, the V gene TRBV6-1, with D hard to call. The CDR3 has 13 amino acids. The germline V gene encodes CDR1 MNHNS and CDR2 SASEGT. V was trimmed by 1 base and J by 4 bases, leaving 5 bases between them. The CDR3 DNA is TGTGCCAGCAGTGAAGTGCAGAATCAGCCCCAGCATTTT. It translates to CASSEVQNQPQHF.

This chain links TRBV7-9 with TRBJ2-1, with 7 bases lining up with TRBD1. The V segment lost 1 base and the J segment 4 bases; nucleotides outside the gene matches: 10. The CDR3 is 17 amino acids. CDR1 is SEHNR and CDR2 is FQNEAQ in the germline V gene (reference sequence). For the CDR3, the DNA is TGTGCCAGCAGCTTAGGGGGGCAGGACAGGATATACAATGAGCAGTTCTTC. Translating gives CASSLGGQDRIYNEQFF.

V gene TRBV4-1 combines with J gene TRBJ2-3, with a weak D call TRBD1 (6 bases). The CDR3 has 19 amino acids. Trimming shortened V by 1 base and J by 0 bases, and 20 bases separated the two germline ends. CDR1 MGHRA and CDR2 YSYEKL come from the germline V gene. The CDR3 loop is CASSQVEKGTPPSTDTQYF. DNA for the CDR3: TGCGCCAGCAGCCAAGTCGAAAAAGGGACACCCCCTAGCACAGATACGCAGTATTTT.

The V gene is TRBV29-1, the J gene TRBJ2-3, with 9 bases fitting TRBD2. CDR3 length: 15 residues. The V gene end was trimmed by 6 bases and the J gene end by 6 bases; junction bases not matched to a gene: 13. Germline CDR1 is SQVTM and CDR2 is ANQGSEA. CDR3 loop: CSVLRSSGAGDTQYF. DNA for the CDR3: TGCAGCGTCCTAAGGTCTAGCGGGGCTGGGGATACGCAGTATTTT.

V usage is TRBV7-3 and J usage is TRBJ2-1; 11 bases agree with TRBD2. CDR1 is SGHTA, CDR2 FQGTGA, per germline. V lost 5 bases, J lost 0 bases, and 6 bases stayed unmatched. The CDR3 runs to 17 residues. The CDR3 DNA sequence: TGTGCCAGCAGCGAGGGGACTAGCGGCCACTCCTACAATGAGCAGTTCTTC. It yields the protein CASSEGTSGHSYNEQFF.

The J gene is TRBJ2-5, the V gene TRBV27; 8 bases fit TRBD2. Trimming at V came to 4 bases and at J to 4 bases, leaving 2 bases not matched to a gene. The CDR3 sequence is 13 residues long. Germline V CDR1 and CDR2: MNHEY, SMNVEV (reference sequence). The CDR3 protein is CASSSGGRETQYF. The DNA of the CDR3 is TGTGCCAGCAGTTCGGGAGGGCGAGAGACCCAGTACTTC.

The gene calls are TRBV14 and TRBJ2-3; TRBD1 matches 7 bases. The trim removed 1 base at V and 2 bases at J, leaving 9 bases unmatched. CDR1 and CDR2 from the germline V gene are SGHDN and FVKESK. CDR3 length: 17 residues. The CDR3 reads CASSQVQGYQSTDTQYF. As DNA, the CDR3 is TGTGCCAGCAGCCAAGTACAGGGGTACCAATCCACAGATACGCAGTATTTT.

DNA of the CDR3: TGTGCTAGTGGTCCGAGGACAGGTCCCTACGAGCAGTACTTC. Its translation: CASGPRTGPYEQYF. The chain couples TRBV12-5 to TRBJ2-7; 7 nucleotides agree with TRBD1. The CDR3 extends over 14 amino acids. Germline-derived CDR1 and CDR2 are LGHNT and FRNRAP. V lost 5 bases and J lost 2; bases outside the gene matches: 6.

The J gene is TRBJ1-6, the V gene TRBV7-3, with 7 nucleotides matching TRBD1. Germline V gene lookup returns CDR1 SGHTA and CDR2 FQGTGA. This CDR3 contains 15 residues. Trimming cost V 2 bases and J 9 bases; bases outside gene matches: 7. The CDR3 bases are TGTGCCAGCAGCTTAGAGGGACAGATCAGTTCACCCCTCCACTTT. Protein product: CASSLEGQISSPLHF.

V is TRBV5-1 and J is TRBJ2-6; no clear D. The CDR3 loop spans 16 amino acids. V was clipped by 0 bases and J by 0 bases, with 7 bases between them. The germline V gene encodes CDR1 SGHRS and CDR2 YFSETQ. CDR3 loop: CASSLESSSGANVLTF. The CDR3 DNA is TGCGCCAGCAGCTTGGAATCCAGCTCTGGGGCCAACGTCCTGACTTTC.

This rearrangement joins TRBV5-1 to TRBJ1-2; D is undetermined. The CDR3 sequence is 16 residues long. V was pared by 5 bases and J by 0 bases, with 17 bases between. Germline lookup yields CDR1 SGHRS and CDR2 YFSETQ. CDR3 in DNA: TGCGCCAGCAGGGTGGAGGGAACCCCATCTAACTATGGCTACACCTTC. Translation gives CASRVEGTPSNYGYTF.

The chain is built from TRBV7-9 and TRBJ1-1; unclear D gene. Germline-derived CDR1 and CDR2 are SEHNR and FQNEAQ (reference sequence). The V gene lost 1 base and the J gene lost 8 bases, with 11 bases spanning the gap. This CDR3 is 13 amino acids long. The CDR3 DNA reads TGTGCCAGCAGCTTAGATTTCAGAGGGGAAGCTTTCTTT. This gives the protein CASSLDFRGEAFF.

The CDR3, as DNA: TGTGCCAGCGGCGGACTCACAAAAGAGACCCAGTACTTC. Translation: CASGGLTKETQYF. The chain recombines TRBV6-5 with TRBJ2-5; possibly TRBD2 for D (5 bases). The V gene lost 8 bases and the J gene lost 3 bases, with 13 bases spanning the gap. This CDR3 has 13 residues. Per the germline V gene, CDR1 is MNHEY and CDR2 is SVGAGI.

As concerns this clone: Distinct nucleotide sequences in the sample also encode this CDR3. In nucleotides, the CDR3 is TGTGCCTGGAGAACAGGAAACTATGGCTACACCTTC. The encoded protein is CAWRTGNYGYTF. The V call is TRBV30, the J call TRBJ1-2, with D possibly TRBD1 on 5 matching bases. The CDR3 runs 12 residues. Trimming cost V 3 bases and J 2 bases, with 7 bases left between them. CDR1 and CDR2 from the germline V gene are GTSNPN and SVGIG (reference sequence).

The rearrangement uses TRBV5-4 and TRBJ2-1, with 11 bases lining up with TRBD2. Germline V gives CDR1 SGHNT, CDR2 YYREEE (reference sequence). Trimming removed 6 bases from V and 5 bases from J; junction bases left unmatched: 4. This CDR3 is 14 amino acids long. The CDR3 nucleotides read TGTGCCAGCACCCTAGCGGGAGGTCACAATGAGCAGTTCTTC. Translation: CASTLAGGHNEQFF.

The chain joins TRBV6-5 to TRBJ1-2; TRBD1 is a possible D gene (6 bases). Trimming took 6 bases from V and 4 from J, leaving 12 bases between them. Germline-derived CDR1 and CDR2 are MNHEY and SVGAGI. CDR3 length: 13 residues. CDR3 sequence (DNA): TGTGCCAGCAGCCCCGACAGGTTCTATGGCTACACCTTC. Translating it yields CASSPDRFYGYTF.

Of note for this clone: The junction differs from germline at one of its ends, possibly a read error. The chain carries TRBV5-1 and TRBJ2-1, with 7 bases aligning to TRBD2. This CDR3 contains 14 residues. Looked up from germline, CDR1 is SGHRS and CDR2 is YFSETQ. The CDR3 is CASSILAAYNGQFF. As DNA, the CDR3 is TGCGCCAGCAGCATTCTAGCGGCCTACAATGGGCAGTTCTTC.

The rearrangement links TRBV10-3 to TRBJ1-2; possibly TRBD1 for D (5 bases). The germline V and J ends were trimmed by 1 base and 8 bases, with 17 bases remaining between them. The CDR3 is 15 amino acids. CDR1 is ENHRY, CDR2 SYGVKD, per germline. CDR3 region: CAISELGTALWGYTF. In DNA, the CDR3 is TGTGCCATCAGTGAGTTGGGGACTGCCTTATGGGGCTACACCTTC.

The chain links TRBV10-3 to TRBJ2-7; D is perhaps TRBD2 (5 bases). Germline CDR1 ENHRY, CDR2 SYGVKD. The CDR3 has 16 residues. Trimming removed 2 bases from V and 2 bases from J, with 16 bases in between. Here the CDR3 DNA reads TGTGCCATCAGTGAGCACGAGGGAGATCGCCCCTACGAGCAGTACTTC. As protein: CAISEHEGDRPYEQYF.

The rearrangement joins TRBV7-9 to TRBJ2-3; TRBD1 matches 8 bases. The ends lost 5 bases at V and 5 bases at J; junction bases unmatched: 3. The CDR3 totals 13 residues. Germline CDR1 and CDR2: SEHNR and FQNEAQ (reference sequence). CDR3 sequence: CASSGQGGDTQYF. The CDR3 DNA follows: TGTGCCAGCAGCGGACAGGGAGGAGATACGCAGTATTTT.

V gene TRBV25-1 combines with J gene TRBJ2-3; 11 positions match TRBD1. Trimming removed 3 bases from V and 4 bases from J; junction bases left unmatched: 0. Germline CDR1 reads MGHDK; CDR2 reads SYGVNS. The CDR3 consists of 14 residues. The CDR3 region is CASSEDRGPDTQYF. CDR3 nucleotide sequence: TGTGCCAGCAGTGAGGACAGGGGGCCAGATACGCAGTATTTT.